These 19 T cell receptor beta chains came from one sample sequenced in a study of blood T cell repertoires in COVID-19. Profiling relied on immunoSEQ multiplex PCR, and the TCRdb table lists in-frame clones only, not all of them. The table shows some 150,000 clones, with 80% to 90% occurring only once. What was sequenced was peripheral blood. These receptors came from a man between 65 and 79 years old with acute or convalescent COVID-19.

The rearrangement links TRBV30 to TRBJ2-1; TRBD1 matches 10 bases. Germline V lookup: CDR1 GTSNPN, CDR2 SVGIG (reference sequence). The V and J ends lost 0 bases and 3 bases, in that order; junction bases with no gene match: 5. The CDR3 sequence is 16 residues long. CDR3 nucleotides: TGTGCCTGGAGTGTACAGGGACAGGGGAACTACAATGAGCAGTTCTTC. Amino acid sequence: CAWSVQGQGNYNEQFF.

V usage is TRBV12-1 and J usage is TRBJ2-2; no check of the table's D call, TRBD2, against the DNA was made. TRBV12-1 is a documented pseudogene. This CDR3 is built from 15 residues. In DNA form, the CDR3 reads TGTGCCAGAGGAGATGGACTAGGGGACACCGGGGAGCTGTTTTTT. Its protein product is CARGDGLGDTGELFF.

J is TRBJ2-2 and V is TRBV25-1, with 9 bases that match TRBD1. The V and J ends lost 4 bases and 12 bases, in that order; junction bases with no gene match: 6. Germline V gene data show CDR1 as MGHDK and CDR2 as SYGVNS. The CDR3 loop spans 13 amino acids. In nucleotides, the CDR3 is TGTGCCAGCAGTGGGTTACAGGGGGCGCAGCTGTTTTTT. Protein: CASSGLQGAQLFF. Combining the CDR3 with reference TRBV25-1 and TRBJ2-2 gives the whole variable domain EADIYQTPRYLVIGTGKKITLECSQTMGHDKMYWYQQDPGMELHLIHYSYGVNSTEKGDLSSESTVSRIRTEHFPLTLESARPSHTSQYLCASSGLQGAQLFFGEGSRLTVL.

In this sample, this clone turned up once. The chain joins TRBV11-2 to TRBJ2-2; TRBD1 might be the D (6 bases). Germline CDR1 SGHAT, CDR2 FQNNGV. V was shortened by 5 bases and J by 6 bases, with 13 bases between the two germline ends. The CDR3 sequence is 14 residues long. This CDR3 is CASSPGVGAGELFF. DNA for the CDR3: TGTGCCAGCAGCCCAGGGGTAGGGGCCGGGGAGCTGTTTTTT.

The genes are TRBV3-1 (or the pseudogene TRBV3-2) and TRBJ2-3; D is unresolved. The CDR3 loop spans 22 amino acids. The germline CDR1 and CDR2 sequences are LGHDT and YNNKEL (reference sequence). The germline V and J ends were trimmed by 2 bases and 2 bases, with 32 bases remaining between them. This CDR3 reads CASSQRTVDCPVPATNTDTQYF. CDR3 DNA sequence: TGTGCCAGCAGCCAAAGAACAGTAGATTGCCCGGTCCCCGCTACCAACACAGATACGCAGTATTTT.

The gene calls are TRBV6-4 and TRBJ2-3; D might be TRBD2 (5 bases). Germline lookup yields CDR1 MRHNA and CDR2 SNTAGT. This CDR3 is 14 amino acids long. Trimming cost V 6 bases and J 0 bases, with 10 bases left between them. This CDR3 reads CASSSGYSTDTQYF. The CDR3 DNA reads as TGTGCCAGCAGCAGCGGATATAGCACAGATACGCAGTATTTT.

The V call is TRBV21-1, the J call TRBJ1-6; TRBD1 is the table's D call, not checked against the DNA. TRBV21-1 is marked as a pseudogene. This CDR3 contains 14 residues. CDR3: CASKPGQNGSPLHF. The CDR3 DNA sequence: TGTGCCAGCAAACCGGGACAGAACGGTTCACCCCTCCACTTT.

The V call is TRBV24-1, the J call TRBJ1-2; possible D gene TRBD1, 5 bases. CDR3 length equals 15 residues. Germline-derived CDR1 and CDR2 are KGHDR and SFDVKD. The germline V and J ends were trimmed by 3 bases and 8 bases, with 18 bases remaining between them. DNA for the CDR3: TGTGCCACCAGTGATACGGGACTCACCCCCTACGGCTACACCTTC. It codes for CATSDTGLTPYGYTF.

In DNA form, the CDR3 reads TGTGCCAGCAGCAAGGACAGGGAAACGTATGGCTACACCTTC. Protein product: CASSKDRETYGYTF. This rearrangement joins TRBV9 to TRBJ1-2; 8 bases are shared with TRBD1. Looked up from germline, CDR1 is SGDLS and CDR2 is YYNGEE. V gave up 4 bases and J gave up 5 bases; unmatched junction bases: 7. This CDR3 is 14 amino acids long.

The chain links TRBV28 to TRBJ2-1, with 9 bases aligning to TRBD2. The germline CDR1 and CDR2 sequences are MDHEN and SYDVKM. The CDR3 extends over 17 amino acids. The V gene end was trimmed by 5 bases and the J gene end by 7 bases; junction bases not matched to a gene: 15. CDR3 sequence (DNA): TGTGCCAGCAGTCCCCGCATCCATAGCGGGAGAGTTAATGAGCAGTTCTTC. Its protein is CASSPRIHSGRVNEQFF.

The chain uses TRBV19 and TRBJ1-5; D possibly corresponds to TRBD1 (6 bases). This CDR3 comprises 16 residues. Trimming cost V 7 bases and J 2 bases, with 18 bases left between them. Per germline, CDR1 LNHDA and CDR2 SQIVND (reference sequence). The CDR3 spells CASKERGSLGNQPQHF. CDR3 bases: TGTGCCAGTAAAGAGAGGGGGAGTTTGGGCAATCAGCCCCAGCATTTT.

In DNA, the CDR3 is TGTGCCAGCAGCTTAGACCAGGGACTCCCGTCCAAGACCCAGTACTTC. It is translated as CASSLDQGLPSKTQYF. The V gene is TRBV7-6, the J gene TRBJ2-5; D might be TRBD2 (6 bases). V lost 1 base, J lost 6 bases, and 18 bases lay in between. Germline V gene sequence: CDR1 SGHVS, CDR2 FNYEAQ. The CDR3 is made up of 16 amino acids.

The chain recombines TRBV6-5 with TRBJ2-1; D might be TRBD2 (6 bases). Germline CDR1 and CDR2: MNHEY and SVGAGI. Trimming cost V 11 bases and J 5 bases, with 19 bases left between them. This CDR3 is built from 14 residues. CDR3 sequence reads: CAVLRDSSNNEQFF. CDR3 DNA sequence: TGTGCCGTTCTCCGGGACTCCTCAAACAATGAGCAGTTCTTC.

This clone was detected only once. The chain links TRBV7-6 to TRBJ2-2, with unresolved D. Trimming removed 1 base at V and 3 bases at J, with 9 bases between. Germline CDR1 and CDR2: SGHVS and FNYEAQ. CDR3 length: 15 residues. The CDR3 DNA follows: TGTGCCAGCAGCTTAGGGTTTACACACACCGGGGAGCTGTTTTTT. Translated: CASSLGFTHTGELFF. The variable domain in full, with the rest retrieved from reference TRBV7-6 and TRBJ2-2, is GAGVSQSPRYKVTKRGQDVALRCDPISGHVSLYWYRQALGQGPEFLTYFNYEAQQDKSGLPNDRFSAERPEGSISTLTIQRTEQRDSAMYRCASSLGFTHTGELFFGEGSRLTVL.

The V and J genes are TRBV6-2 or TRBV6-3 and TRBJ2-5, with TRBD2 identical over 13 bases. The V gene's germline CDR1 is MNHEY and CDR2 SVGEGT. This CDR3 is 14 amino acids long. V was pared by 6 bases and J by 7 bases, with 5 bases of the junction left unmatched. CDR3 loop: CASSPGLAGATQYF. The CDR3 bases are TGTGCCAGCAGCCCTGGACTAGCGGGAGCGACCCAGTACTTC.

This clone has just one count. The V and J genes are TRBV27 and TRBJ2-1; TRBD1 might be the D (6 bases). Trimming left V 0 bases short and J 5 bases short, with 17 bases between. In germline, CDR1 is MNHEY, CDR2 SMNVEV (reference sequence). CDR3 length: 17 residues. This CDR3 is CASSLSRWTEPNNEQFF. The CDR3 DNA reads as TGTGCCAGCAGTTTATCGAGGTGGACAGAGCCCAACAATGAGCAGTTCTTC.

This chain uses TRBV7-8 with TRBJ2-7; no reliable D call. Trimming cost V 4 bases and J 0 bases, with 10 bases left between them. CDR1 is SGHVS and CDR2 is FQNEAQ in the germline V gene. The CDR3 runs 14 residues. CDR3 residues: CASSSRRHSYEQYF. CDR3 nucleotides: TGTGCCAGCAGCTCCCGCAGACACTCCTACGAGCAGTACTTC.

The CDR3 loop is CASSPRLNTDTQYF. The CDR3 nucleotides are TGTGCCAGCTCACCTAGACTAAACACAGATACGCAGTATTTT. The J gene is TRBJ2-3, the V gene TRBV18; perhaps TRBD2 as D (5 bases). Germline-derived CDR1 and CDR2 are KGHSH and LQKENI. The CDR3 has 14 residues. Trimming removed 3 bases at V and 2 bases at J, with 9 bases between. The full variable domain, with the rest looked up from reference TRBV18 and TRBJ2-3, is NAGVMQNPRHLVRRRGQEARLRCSPMKGHSHVYWYRQLPEEGLKFMVYLQKENIIDESGMPKERFSAEFPKEGPSILRIQQVVRGDSAAYFCASSPRLNTDTQYFGPGTRLTVL.

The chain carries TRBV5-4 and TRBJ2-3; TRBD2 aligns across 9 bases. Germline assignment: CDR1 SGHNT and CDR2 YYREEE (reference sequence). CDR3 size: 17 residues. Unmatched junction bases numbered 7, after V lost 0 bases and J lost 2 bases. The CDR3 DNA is TGTGCCAGCAGCTTGGGGGGTAGCGGGAGCCCCACAGATACGCAGTATTTT. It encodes CASSLGGSGSPTDTQYF.